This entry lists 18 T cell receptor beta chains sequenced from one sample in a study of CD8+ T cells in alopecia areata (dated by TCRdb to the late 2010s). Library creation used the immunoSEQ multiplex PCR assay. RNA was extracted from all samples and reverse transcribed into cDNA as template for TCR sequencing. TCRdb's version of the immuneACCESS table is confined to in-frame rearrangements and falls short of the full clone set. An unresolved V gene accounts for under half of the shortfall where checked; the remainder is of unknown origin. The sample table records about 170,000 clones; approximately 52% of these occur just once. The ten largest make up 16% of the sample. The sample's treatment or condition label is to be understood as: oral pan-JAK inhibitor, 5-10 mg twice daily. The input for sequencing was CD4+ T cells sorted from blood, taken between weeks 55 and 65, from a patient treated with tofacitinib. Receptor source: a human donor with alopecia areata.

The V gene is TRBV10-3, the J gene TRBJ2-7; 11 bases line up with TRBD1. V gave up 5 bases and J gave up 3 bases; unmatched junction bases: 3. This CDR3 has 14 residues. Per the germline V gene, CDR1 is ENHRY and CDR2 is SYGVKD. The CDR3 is CAISPGTGGYEQYF. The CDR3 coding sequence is TGTGCCATCAGTCCCGGGACAGGGGGCTACGAGCAGTACTTC.

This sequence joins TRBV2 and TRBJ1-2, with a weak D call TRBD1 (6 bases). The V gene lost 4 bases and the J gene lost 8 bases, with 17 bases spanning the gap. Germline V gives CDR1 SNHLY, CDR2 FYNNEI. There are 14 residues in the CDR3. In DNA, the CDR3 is TGTGCCAGCAGTGTGGTTGGGGGGGCGCGAGGCTACACCTTC. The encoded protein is CASSVVGGARGYTF.

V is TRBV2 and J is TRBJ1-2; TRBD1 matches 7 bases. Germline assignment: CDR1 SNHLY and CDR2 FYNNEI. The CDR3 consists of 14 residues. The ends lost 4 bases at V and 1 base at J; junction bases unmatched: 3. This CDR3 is CASSGDSINYGYTF. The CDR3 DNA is TGTGCCAGCAGTGGGGACAGTATTAACTATGGCTACACCTTC. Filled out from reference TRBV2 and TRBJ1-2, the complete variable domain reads EPEVTQTPSHQVTQMGQEVILRCVPISNHLYFYWYRQILGQKVEFLVSFYNNEISEKSEIFDDQFSVERPDGSNFTLKIRSTKLEDSAMYFCASSGDSINYGYTFGSGTRLTVV.

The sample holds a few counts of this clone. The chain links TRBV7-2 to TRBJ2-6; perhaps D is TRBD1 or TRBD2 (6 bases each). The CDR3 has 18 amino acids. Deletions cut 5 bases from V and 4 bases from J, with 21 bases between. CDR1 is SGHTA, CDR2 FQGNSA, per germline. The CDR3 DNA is TGTGCCAGCAGCCCACGGGGCCCTCTCGGGGGCGGGGCCAACGTCCTGACTTTC. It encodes CASSPRGPLGGGANVLTF.

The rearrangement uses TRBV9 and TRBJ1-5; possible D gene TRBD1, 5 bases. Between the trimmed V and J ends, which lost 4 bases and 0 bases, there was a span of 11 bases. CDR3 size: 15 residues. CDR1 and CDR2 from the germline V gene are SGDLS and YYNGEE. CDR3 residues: CASSPAGTSNQPQHF. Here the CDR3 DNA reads TGTGCCAGCAGCCCGGCCGGGACTAGCAATCAGCCCCAGCATTTT.

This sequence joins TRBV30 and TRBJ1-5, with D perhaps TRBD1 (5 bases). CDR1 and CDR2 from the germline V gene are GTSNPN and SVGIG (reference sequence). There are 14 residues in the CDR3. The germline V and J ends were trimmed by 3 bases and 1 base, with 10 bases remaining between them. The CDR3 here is CAWSLPGSNQPQHF. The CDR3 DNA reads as TGTGCCTGGAGCCTGCCAGGGAGCAATCAGCCCCAGCATTTT.

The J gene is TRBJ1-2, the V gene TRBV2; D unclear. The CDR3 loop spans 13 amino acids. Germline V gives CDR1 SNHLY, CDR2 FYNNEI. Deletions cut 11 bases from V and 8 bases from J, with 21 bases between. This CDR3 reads CAGVGDSTIGYTF. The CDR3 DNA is TGTGCCGGAGTTGGGGATTCCACTATAGGCTACACCTTC.

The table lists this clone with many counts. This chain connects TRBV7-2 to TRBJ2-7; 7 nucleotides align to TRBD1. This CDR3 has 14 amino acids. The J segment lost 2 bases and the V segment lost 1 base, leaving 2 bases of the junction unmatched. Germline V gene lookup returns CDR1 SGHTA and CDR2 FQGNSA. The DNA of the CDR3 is TGTGCCAGCAGCTTAGACAGGGGACCCTACGAGCAGTACTTC. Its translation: CASSLDRGPYEQYF.

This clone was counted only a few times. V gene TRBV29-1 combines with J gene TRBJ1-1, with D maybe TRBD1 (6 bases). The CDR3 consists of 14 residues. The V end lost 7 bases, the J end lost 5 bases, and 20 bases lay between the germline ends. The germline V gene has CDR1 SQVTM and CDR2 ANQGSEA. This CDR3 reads CSADSRGQGTEAFF. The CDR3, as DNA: TGCAGCGCCGACTCCAGGGGCCAGGGGACTGAAGCTTTCTTT.

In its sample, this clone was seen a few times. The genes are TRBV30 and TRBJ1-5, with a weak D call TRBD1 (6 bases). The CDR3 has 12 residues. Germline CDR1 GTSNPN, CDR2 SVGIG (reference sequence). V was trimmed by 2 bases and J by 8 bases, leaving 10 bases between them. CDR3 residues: CAWSLGGEPQHF. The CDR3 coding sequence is TGTGCCTGGAGTCTTGGGGGCGAGCCCCAGCATTTT.

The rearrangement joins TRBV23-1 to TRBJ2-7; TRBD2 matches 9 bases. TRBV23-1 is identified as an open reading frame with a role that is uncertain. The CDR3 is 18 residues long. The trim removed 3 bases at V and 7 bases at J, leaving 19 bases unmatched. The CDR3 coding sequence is TGCGCCAGCAGTCAGCCTCCTTGTTCTAGCGGGGTCACTGGGGAGCAGTACTTC. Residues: CASSQPPCSSGVTGEQYF.

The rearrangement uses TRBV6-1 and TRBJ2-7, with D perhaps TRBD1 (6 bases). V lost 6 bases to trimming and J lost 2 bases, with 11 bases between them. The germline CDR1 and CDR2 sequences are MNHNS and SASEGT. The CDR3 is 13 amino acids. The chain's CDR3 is CASRPRGTYEQYF. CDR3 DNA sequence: TGTGCCAGCAGACCCAGGGGCACCTACGAGCAGTACTTC.

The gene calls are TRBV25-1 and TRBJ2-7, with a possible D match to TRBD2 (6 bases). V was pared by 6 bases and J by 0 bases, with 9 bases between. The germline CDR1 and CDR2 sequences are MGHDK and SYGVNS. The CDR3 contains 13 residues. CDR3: CASSTGVSYEQYF. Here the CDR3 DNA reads TGTGCCAGCAGCACGGGGGTCTCCTACGAGCAGTACTTC.

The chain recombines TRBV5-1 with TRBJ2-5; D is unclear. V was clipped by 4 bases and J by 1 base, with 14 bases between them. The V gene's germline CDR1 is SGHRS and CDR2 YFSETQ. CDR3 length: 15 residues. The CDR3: CASSPRLASQETQYF. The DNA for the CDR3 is TGCGCCAGCAGCCCCCGTTTGGCCAGCCAAGAGACCCAGTACTTC.

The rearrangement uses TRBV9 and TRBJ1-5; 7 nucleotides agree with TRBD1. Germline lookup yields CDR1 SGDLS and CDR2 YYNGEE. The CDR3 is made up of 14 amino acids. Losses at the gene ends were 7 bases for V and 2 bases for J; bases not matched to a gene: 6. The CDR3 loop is CASAPGQGNQPQHF. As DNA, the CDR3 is TGTGCCAGCGCCCCCGGACAGGGCAATCAGCCCCAGCATTTT.

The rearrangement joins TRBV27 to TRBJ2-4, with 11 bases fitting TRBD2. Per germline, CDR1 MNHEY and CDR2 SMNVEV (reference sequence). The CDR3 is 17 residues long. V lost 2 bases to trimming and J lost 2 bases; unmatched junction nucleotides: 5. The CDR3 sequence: CASSLRASGGPKNIQYF. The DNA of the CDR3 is TGTGCCAGCAGTTTAAGGGCTAGCGGGGGGCCCAAAAACATTCAGTACTTC.

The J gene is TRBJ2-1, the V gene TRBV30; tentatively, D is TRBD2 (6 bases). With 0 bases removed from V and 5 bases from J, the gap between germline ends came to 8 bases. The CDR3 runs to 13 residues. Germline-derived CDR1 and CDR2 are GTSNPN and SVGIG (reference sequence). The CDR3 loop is CAWSVGGNNEQFF. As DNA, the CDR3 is TGTGCCTGGAGTGTAGGCGGGAACAATGAGCAGTTCTTC.

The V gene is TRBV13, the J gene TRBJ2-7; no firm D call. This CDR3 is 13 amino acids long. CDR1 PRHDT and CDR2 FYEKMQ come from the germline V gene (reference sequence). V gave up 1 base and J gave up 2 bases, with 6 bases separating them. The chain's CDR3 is CASSLAFTYEQYF. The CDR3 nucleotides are TGTGCCAGCAGCTTAGCCTTCACCTACGAGCAGTACTTC.